The 8 T cell receptor beta chains below come from one sample, sequenced in a study of blood T cell repertoires in COVID-19. TCRdb's copy holds only in-frame clones and misses some; the assay was immunoSEQ multiplex PCR. The sample yields just under 40,000 clones, about 89% seen once. Material for sequencing was peripheral blood. Source of these receptors: a man aged 45 to 65 with active or convalescent COVID-19.

The chain uses TRBV5-1 and TRBJ1-4; D call uncertain. The V gene's germline CDR1 is SGHRS and CDR2 YFSETQ. Trimming took 4 bases from V and 0 from J, leaving 10 bases between them. The length of the CDR3 is 15 residues. CDR3 residues: CASSPYSATNEKLFF. The CDR3, as DNA: TGCGCCAGCAGCCCCTACAGTGCAACTAATGAAAAACTGTTTTTT.

V and J are TRBV11-2 and TRBJ1-2; TRBD1 aligns across 7 bases. J was trimmed by 7 bases and V by 2 bases; bases with no gene match: 13. The CDR3 is 16 residues long. Germline loops: CDR1 SGHAT, CDR2 FQNNGV. The DNA for the CDR3 is TGTGCCAGCAGCTTATCCAGGGGGGTCCTGGAGGGTGGCTACACCTTC. It codes for CASSLSRGVLEGGYTF.

This chain joins TRBV30 and TRBJ2-5; 13 bases are shared with TRBD2. V shed 5 bases and J 4 bases; nucleotides not matched to a gene: 10. Germline CDR1 reads GTSNPN; CDR2 reads SVGIG (reference sequence). The CDR3 runs 16 residues. CDR3 loop: CAWAGTSGTRGETQYF. CDR3 nucleotides: TGTGCCTGGGCCGGGACTAGCGGGACCAGGGGAGAGACCCAGTACTTC.

V gene TRBV5-1 combines with J gene TRBJ1-5, with 7 bases lining up with TRBD1. CDR3 size: 15 residues. Trimming removed 4 bases from V and 5 bases from J; junction bases left unmatched: 9. Germline assignment: CDR1 SGHRS and CDR2 YFSETQ. The CDR3 DNA sequence: TGCGCCAGCAGCCCTACGACAGGGACCGATCAGCCCCAGCATTTT. It codes for CASSPTTGTDQPQHF.

The chain recombines TRBV5-1 with TRBJ2-1, with TRBD2 matching 12 bases. The CDR3 runs to 17 residues. V dropped 4 bases and J dropped 8; count of bases not matched to a gene: 13. The V gene's germline CDR1 is SGHRS and CDR2 YFSETQ. The CDR3: CASSLGRLAGAGDEQFF. CDR3 bases: TGCGCCAGCAGCCTGGGCCGACTAGCGGGAGCAGGGGATGAGCAGTTCTTC.

The chain joins TRBV5-6 to TRBJ1-5, with D possibly matching TRBD1 (6 bases). The germline V gene encodes CDR1 SGHDT and CDR2 YYEEEE. Trimming took 4 bases from V and 6 from J, leaving 8 bases between them. The CDR3 sequence is 12 residues long. This CDR3 reads CASSLQGQPQHF. The CDR3 bases are TGTGCCAGCAGCCTACAGGGTCAGCCCCAGCATTTT.

The CDR3 is CASSEQHTEAFF. The DNA for the CDR3 is TGTGCCAGCAGCGAACAGCACACTGAAGCTTTCTTT. The chain joins TRBV28 to TRBJ1-1; unclear D gene. The CDR3 totals 12 residues. The V end was cut by 6 bases, the J end by 3 bases, with 8 bases between. Germline lookup yields CDR1 MDHEN and CDR2 SYDVKM.

V is TRBV6-1 and J is TRBJ1-2; 11 bases fit TRBD1. Per germline, CDR1 MNHNS and CDR2 SASEGT. V trimming: 1 base; J trimming: 2 bases; junction bases outside the gene matches: 3. This CDR3 comprises 16 residues. Written as DNA, the CDR3 is TGTGCCAGCAGTGAAGGGACAGGGGGCGGAAACTATGGCTACACCTTC. This gives the protein CASSEGTGGGNYGYTF.